Shown below are 14 T cell receptor beta chains from a single sample sequenced in a study of response to subunit inactivated influenza vaccine. Each CDR3 protein is one row after TCRdb ran MiXCR on the RT-PCR reads. The sample records about 780,000 distinct CDR3 sequences, around a sixth being singletons. Specimen: PBMCs from blood, collected 5 to 6 days after vaccination. The receptors were gathered from a man aged 45-60 years who received an inactivated influenza vaccine.

The chain is built from TRBV10-3 and TRBJ2-6, with 12 bases lining up with TRBD2. This CDR3 spans 15 amino acids. Germline CDR1 reads ENHRY; CDR2 reads SYGVKD. Trimming cost V 6 bases and J 8 bases; bases outside gene matches: 5. The CDR3 protein is CAIRYGLAGTNVLTF. CDR3 DNA sequence: TGTGCCATCAGATACGGACTAGCGGGAACCAACGTCCTGACTTTC.

This clonotype was detected only a few times. The chain joins TRBV7-2 to TRBJ2-7, with a weak D call TRBD1 (6 bases). The CDR3 loop spans 14 amino acids. Between the trimmed V and J ends, which lost 5 bases and 2 bases, there was a span of 13 bases. The germline V gene encodes CDR1 SGHTA and CDR2 FQGNSA. CDR3 loop: CASSRDIGPYEQYF. The CDR3 bases are TGTGCCAGCAGCCGGGACATCGGCCCCTACGAGCAGTACTTC.

V is TRBV20-1 and J is TRBJ1-3; D is possibly TRBD1 (6 bases). Germline-derived CDR1 and CDR2 are DFQATT and SNEGSKA (reference sequence). There are 13 residues in the CDR3. With 5 bases removed from V and 2 bases from J, the gap between germline ends came to 10 bases. CDR3: CSASRDTGNTIYF. CDR3 nucleotides: TGCAGTGCTTCCCGGGACACTGGAAACACCATATATTTT.

Turning to this clonotype: An end of the junction differs from the germline gene, which may be a read error. The rearrangement joins TRBV7-2 to TRBJ2-6, with 8 bases fitting TRBD1. Germline V lookup: CDR1 SGHTA, CDR2 FQGNSA. CDR3 length equals 13 residues. The CDR3 DNA sequence: TGCGGGGCAGGGGGCTTTGGGGCCAACGTCCTGACTTTC. This translates into CGAGGFGANVLTF. Filled out from reference TRBV7-2 and TRBJ2-6, the complete variable domain reads GAGVSQSPSNKVTEKGKDVELRCDPISGHTALYWYRQSLGQGLEFLIYFQGNSAPDKSGLPSDRFSAERTGGSVSTLTIQRTQQEDSAVYLCGAGGFGANVLTFGAGSRLTVL.

V usage is TRBV28 and J usage is TRBJ2-5; no firm D call. The CDR3 extends over 13 amino acids. The germline CDR1 and CDR2 sequences are MDHEN and SYDVKM. V was clipped by 1 base and J by 5 bases, with 8 bases between them. The CDR3 DNA follows: TGTGCCAGCAGTTTATCGATGCGGGAGACCCAGTACTTC. As protein: CASSLSMRETQYF.

This clonotype was picked up a small number of times. The rearrangement uses TRBV7-2 and TRBJ2-7; 10 nucleotides match TRBD2. The CDR3 contains 13 residues. The V gene's germline CDR1 is SGHTA and CDR2 FQGNSA. After removal of 5 bases from V and 6 bases from J, the junction contained 4 bases not matched to a gene. The CDR3 DNA reads TGTGCCAGCAGCCCGGGACTAGCGATCGAGCAGTACTTC. Translated, it gives CASSPGLAIEQYF.

The chain links TRBV7-2 to TRBJ1-2; D not resolved. Trimming took off 6 bases at V and 8 bases at J, with 10 bases between the two ends. The CDR3 consists of 11 residues. Germline-derived CDR1 and CDR2 are SGHTA and FQGNSA. Written as DNA, the CDR3 is TGTGCCAGCAGGGGTCCCAAGGGCTACACCTTC. Its translation: CASRGPKGYTF.

This rearrangement joins TRBV20-1 to TRBJ2-1; 7 bases agree with TRBD1. This CDR3 is 16 amino acids long. With V trimmed by 4 bases and J by 1 base, 10 bases remained unmatched. Germline-derived CDR1 and CDR2 are DFQATT and SNEGSKA (reference sequence). The DNA of the CDR3 is TGCAGTGCTACCCACAGGGGAATTAGGTCCTACAATGAGCAGTTCTTC. This codes for CSATHRGIRSYNEQFF.

V is TRBV20-1 and J is TRBJ1-1; D might be TRBD1 (6 bases). V lost 2 bases, J lost 5 bases, and 15 bases lay in between. CDR3 length: 14 residues. Germline loops: CDR1 DFQATT, CDR2 SNEGSKA (reference sequence). CDR3 protein: CSARSSTGWTEAFF. The CDR3 DNA follows: TGCAGTGCTAGATCCTCGACAGGTTGGACTGAAGCTTTCTTT.

The chain is built from TRBV20-1 and TRBJ2-7; a possible D gene is TRBD1 (6 bases). This CDR3 is 14 amino acids long. Per germline, CDR1 DFQATT and CDR2 SNEGSKA (reference sequence). Trimming shortened V by 3 bases and J by 2 bases, and 14 bases separated the two germline ends. The CDR3 is CSARLGGPPYEQYF. The CDR3 nucleotides are TGCAGTGCTAGGTTAGGGGGACCTCCCTACGAGCAGTACTTC.

This clonotype was seen only a few times. The chain links TRBV28 to TRBJ1-2, with unresolved D. V lost 6 bases and J lost 2, with 10 bases in between. The CDR3 runs to 13 residues. CDR1 is MDHEN, CDR2 SYDVKM, per germline. The CDR3 DNA reads TGTGCCAGCAGACTCGCGAACAACTATGGCTACACCTTC. The encoded protein is CASRLANNYGYTF.

This chain connects TRBV12-3 or TRBV12-4 to TRBJ2-3; the match to TRBD1 covers 7 bases. The J segment lost 3 bases and the V segment lost 3 bases, leaving 9 bases of the junction unmatched. This CDR3 comprises 16 residues. CDR3 DNA: TGTGCCAGCAGTTTCATTCGAGGGGGCCCGACAGATACGCAGTATTTT. Translation gives CASSFIRGGPTDTQYF.

This clonotype was observed at least ten times. In DNA form, the CDR3 reads TGTGCCAGCAGTTTTCTGGGACAGTCCTACAATGAGCAGTTCTTC. It specifies CASSFLGQSYNEQFF. The rearrangement joins TRBV12-3 or TRBV12-4 to TRBJ2-1; 7 bases map to TRBD1. V was pared by 3 bases and J by 1 base, with 3 bases of the junction left unmatched. The CDR3 is 15 amino acids.

This clonotype was found a few times. The chain recombines TRBV5-5 with TRBJ2-5; perhaps TRBD1 as D (6 bases). The CDR3 totals 14 residues. Deletions cut 3 bases from V and 1 base from J, with 10 bases between. The germline CDR1 and CDR2 sequences are SGHKS and YYEKEE (reference sequence). CDR3 residues: CASSSGQFQETQYF. CDR3 bases: TGTGCCAGCAGCTCGGGACAATTCCAAGAGACCCAGTACTTC.